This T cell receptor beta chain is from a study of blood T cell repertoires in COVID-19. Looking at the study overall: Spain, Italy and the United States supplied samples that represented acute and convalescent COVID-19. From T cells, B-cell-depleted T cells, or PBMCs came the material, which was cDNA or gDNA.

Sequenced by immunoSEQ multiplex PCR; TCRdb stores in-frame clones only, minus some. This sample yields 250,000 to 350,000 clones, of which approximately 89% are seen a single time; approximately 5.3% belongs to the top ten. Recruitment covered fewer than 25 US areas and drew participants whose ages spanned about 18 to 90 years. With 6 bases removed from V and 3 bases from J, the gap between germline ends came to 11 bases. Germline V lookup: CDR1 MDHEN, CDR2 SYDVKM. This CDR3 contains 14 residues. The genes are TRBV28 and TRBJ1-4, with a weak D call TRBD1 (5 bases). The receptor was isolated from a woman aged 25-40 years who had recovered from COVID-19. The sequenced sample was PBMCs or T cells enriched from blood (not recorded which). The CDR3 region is CASSSGQPNEKLFF. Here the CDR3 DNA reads TGTGCCAGCAGCTCAGGGCAGCCTAATGAAAAACTGTTTTTT.